The present T cell receptor (beta chain) was sequenced within a study of blood T cell repertoires in COVID-19. Study information: Samples came from the United States, Italy and Spain, spanning acute and convalescent COVID-19. T cells, B-cell-depleted T cells, or PBMCs provided the cDNA or gDNA that served as material.

CDR1 MGHDK and CDR2 SYGVNS come from the germline V gene. The V end was cut by 1 base, the J end by 2 bases, with 11 bases between. The CDR3 loop spans 15 amino acids. Authors' processing steps: Reference gene primers were amplified, and this amplification served to estimate nucleated cell counts. Clones were sequenced by immunoSEQ multiplex PCR, and TCRdb holds only the in-frame ones, with some missing. The V and J calls and clone size are taken from that table; D and trimming were inferred from the DNA. The sample has 80,000 to 95,000 clones, about 85% seen once. The chain couples TRBV25-1 to TRBJ1-1; D not certain. The sequenced material came from peripheral blood. The sequence derives from a human donor in a cohort sampled during active COVID-19. CDR3 DNA sequence: TGTGCCAGCAGTGAATGTAGCCAAGCCAACACTGAAGCTTTCTTT. Amino acid sequence: CASSECSQANTEAFF.